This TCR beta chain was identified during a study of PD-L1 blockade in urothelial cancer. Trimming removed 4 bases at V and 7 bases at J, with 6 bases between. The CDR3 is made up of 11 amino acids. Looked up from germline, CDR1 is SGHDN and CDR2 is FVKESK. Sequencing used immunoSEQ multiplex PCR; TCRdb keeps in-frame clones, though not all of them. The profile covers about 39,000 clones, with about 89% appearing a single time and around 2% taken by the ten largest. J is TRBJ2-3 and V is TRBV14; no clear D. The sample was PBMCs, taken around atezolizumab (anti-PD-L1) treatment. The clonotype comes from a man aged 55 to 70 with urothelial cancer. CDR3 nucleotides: TGTGCCAGCAGCCTTTCCTATACGCAGTATTTT. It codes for CASSLSYTQYF.